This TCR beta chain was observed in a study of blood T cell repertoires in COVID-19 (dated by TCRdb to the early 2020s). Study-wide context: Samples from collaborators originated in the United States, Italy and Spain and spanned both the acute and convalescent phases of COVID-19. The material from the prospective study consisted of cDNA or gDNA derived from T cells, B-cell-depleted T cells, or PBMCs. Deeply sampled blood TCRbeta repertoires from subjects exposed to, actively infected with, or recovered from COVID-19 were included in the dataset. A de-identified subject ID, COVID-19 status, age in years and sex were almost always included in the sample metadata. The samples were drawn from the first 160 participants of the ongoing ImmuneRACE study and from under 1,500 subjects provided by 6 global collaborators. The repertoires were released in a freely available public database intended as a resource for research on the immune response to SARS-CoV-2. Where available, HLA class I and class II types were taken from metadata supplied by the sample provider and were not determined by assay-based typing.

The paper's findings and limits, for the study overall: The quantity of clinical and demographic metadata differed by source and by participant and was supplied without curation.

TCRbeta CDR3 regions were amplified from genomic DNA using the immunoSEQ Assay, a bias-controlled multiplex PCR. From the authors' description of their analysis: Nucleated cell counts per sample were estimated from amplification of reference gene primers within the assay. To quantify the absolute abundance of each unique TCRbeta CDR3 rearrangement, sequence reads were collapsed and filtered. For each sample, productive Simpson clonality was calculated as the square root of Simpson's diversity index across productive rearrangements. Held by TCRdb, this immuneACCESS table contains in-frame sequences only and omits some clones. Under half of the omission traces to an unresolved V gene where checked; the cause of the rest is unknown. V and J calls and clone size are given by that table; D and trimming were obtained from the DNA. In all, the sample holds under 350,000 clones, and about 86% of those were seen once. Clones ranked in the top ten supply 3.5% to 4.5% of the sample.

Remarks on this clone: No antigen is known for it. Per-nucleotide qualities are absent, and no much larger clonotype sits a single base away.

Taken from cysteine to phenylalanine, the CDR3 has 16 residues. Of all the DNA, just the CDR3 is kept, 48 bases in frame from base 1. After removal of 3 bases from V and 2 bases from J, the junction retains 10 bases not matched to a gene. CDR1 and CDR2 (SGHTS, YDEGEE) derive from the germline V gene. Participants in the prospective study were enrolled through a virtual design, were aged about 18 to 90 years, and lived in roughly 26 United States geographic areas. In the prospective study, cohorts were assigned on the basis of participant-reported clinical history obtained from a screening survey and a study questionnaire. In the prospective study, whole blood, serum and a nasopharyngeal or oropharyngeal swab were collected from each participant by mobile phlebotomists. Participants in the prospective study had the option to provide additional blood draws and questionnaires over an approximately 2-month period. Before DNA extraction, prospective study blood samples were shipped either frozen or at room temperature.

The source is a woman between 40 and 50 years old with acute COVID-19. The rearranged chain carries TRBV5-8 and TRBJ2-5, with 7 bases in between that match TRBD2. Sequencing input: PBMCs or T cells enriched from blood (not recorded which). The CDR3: CASSSEGRAGQETQYF. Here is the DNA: TGTGCCAGCAGCTCCGAGGGGAGGGCTGGGCAAGAGACCCAGTACTTC.